This is a list of T cell receptor beta chains from one sample in a study of shared clonotypes between healthy human individuals. The protocol was immunoSEQ multiplex PCR, while the TCRdb copy is restricted to in-frame clones and leaves out a portion. The data show about 870,000 clones, approximately 92% seen once. Sequencing was performed on naive CD8+ T cells sorted from blood. The receptor set was obtained from a man aged 25-45 years in good health. CDR3s include the opening cysteine and the closing phenylalanine or tryptophan. A D gene is named only where the DNA matches it firmly. Size is stated for part of the rows, as once, few or many counts, or as a class when the clone is expanded.

d_gene: .; abundance: .; j_gene: TRBJ2-7; v_gene: TRBV6-6; CDR3nt: TGTGCCAGCAGTTACAGCCCCTCGGCCTACGAGCAGTACTTC; CDR3aa: CASSYSPSAYEQYF
d_gene: .; abundance: .; j_gene: TRBJ2-7; v_gene: TRBV18; CDR3nt: TGTGCCAGCTCACCGGGGATCGAGCAGTACTTC; CDR3aa: CASSPGIEQYF
d_gene: .; abundance: .; j_gene: TRBJ2-7; v_gene: TRBV27; CDR3nt: TGTGCCAGCAGTTCCCAGGGGGGCGGCTACGAGCAGTACTTC; CDR3aa: CASSSQGGGYEQYF
d_gene: .; abundance: .; j_gene: TRBJ1-1; v_gene: TRBV7-6; CDR3nt: TGTGCCAGCAGCTTAGATAATGGGAACACTGAAGCTTTCTTT; CDR3aa: CASSLDNGNTEAFF
d_gene: .; abundance: .; j_gene: TRBJ2-3; v_gene: TRBV6-1; CDR3nt: TGTGCCATCCTAACAGGTGTTACTAGCACAGATACGCAGTATTTT; CDR3aa: CAILTGVTSTDTQYF
d_gene: .; abundance: once; j_gene: TRBJ2-7; v_gene: TRBV27; CDR3nt: TGTGCCAGCAGTCCAAATCCGGGACGGACCTACGAGCAGTACTTC; CDR3aa: CASSPNPGRTYEQYF
d_gene: TRBD1; abundance: few; j_gene: TRBJ2-7; v_gene: TRBV2; CDR3nt: TGTGCCAGCAGTGCCGGGACAGGAATATCCTACGAGCAGTACTTC; CDR3aa: CASSAGTGISYEQYF
d_gene: TRBD2; abundance: .; j_gene: TRBJ2-7; v_gene: TRBV28; CDR3nt: TGTGCCAGCAGTTTCCTAGCGGGAGGCTACGAGCAGTACTTC; CDR3aa: CASSFLAGGYEQYF
d_gene: TRBD1; abundance: .; j_gene: TRBJ2-7; v_gene: TRBV27; CDR3nt: TGTGCCAGCAGTTTGGGTTGGTCTCTAGGGACAGGGCCCTACGAGCAGTACTTC; CDR3aa: CASSLGWSLGTGPYEQYF
d_gene: .; abundance: .; j_gene: TRBJ2-1; v_gene: TRBV7-2; CDR3nt: TGTGCCAGCAGCTTAGATGTGCCGTCGAGCTCCTACAATGAGCAGTTCTTC; CDR3aa: CASSLDVPSSSYNEQFF
d_gene: .; abundance: .; j_gene: TRBJ2-1; v_gene: TRBV27; CDR3nt: TGTGCCAGCAGTAGTTACTTTGAGCAGTTCTTC; CDR3aa: CASSSYFEQFF
d_gene: .; abundance: .; j_gene: TRBJ2-1; v_gene: TRBV19; CDR3nt: TGTGCCAGTAGTATCGCTAGCGCCCCCCTGTTCTTC; CDR3aa: CASSIASAPLFF
d_gene: .; abundance: .; j_gene: TRBJ2-2; v_gene: TRBV30; CDR3nt: TGTGCCTGGAGTGTGGACAACACCGGGGAGCTGTTTTTT; CDR3aa: CAWSVDNTGELFF
d_gene: TRBD2; abundance: .; j_gene: TRBJ2-1; v_gene: TRBV9; CDR3nt: TGTGCCAGCAGCCTGCCGCCAGGCGGGAGTCCGTACAATGAGCAGTTCTTC; CDR3aa: CASSLPPGGSPYNEQFF
d_gene: .; abundance: once; j_gene: TRBJ1-3; v_gene: TRBV28; CDR3nt: TGTGCCAGTGGAGACACCTTCTCTGGAAACACCATATATTTT; CDR3aa: CASGDTFSGNTIYF